This TCR beta chain appears in the sequencing data of a study of vaccination and CD4 T cells after COVID-19 (dated by TCRdb to 2022 to 2024). Regarding the study in general: Convalescent patients had a positive SARS-CoV-2 result on nasal swab PCR, and of these patients, several had mild disease and one had severe disease. In under twelve COVID-19 convalescent patients and 4 infection-naive healthy vaccine recipients, researchers compared the spike-specific CD4+ TCR repertoire from before mRNA vaccination with the repertoire from after. Post-COVID blood samples were collected from convalescent patients a median of approximately 93 days after diagnosis, with a range of roughly 30 to 161 days. In control cultures, a CEFX viral epitope pool was used as positive control, an HIV-1 Nef peptide pool was used as negative control, or no peptide was added. Post-vaccine blood samples were obtained a median of approximately 74 days after the second vaccine dose, with a range of roughly 14 to 241 days. For stimulating the cultures, overlapping spike peptide pools were used, derived from SARS-CoV-2 as well as from the common cold coronaviruses HCoV-NL63, HCoV-OC43 and HCoV-229E. The convalescent cohort included six males and four females, with two Hispanic individuals, seven Caucasians, two Asians and one multiracial person. Participants got two doses of the Pfizer-BioNTech BNT162b2 vaccine (n=8) or two doses of the Moderna mRNA-1273 vaccine (n=2).

Sample treatment or condition, as interpreted from the label and publication: approximately 10-day PBMC culture with coronavirus spike peptide pools or control peptides (ViraFEST assay). To expand antigen-specific T cells with peptide pools and then pick out the expanded clonotypes through TCR sequencing, the study relied on the ViraFEST assay. The convalescent patients' positive SARS-CoV-2 PCR tests were from March to December 2020, which was before the Alpha, Beta and Delta variants emerged in the United States. Approximately 1.8 million PBMCs per well were cultured in IMDM with roughly 5% human AB serum and 8.5 to 10 IU/ml IL-2, plus 10 ug/ml peptide pools. On days 3 and 7, half of the culture medium was replaced with fresh IL-2-containing medium. After around 10 days of culture, CD4+ T cells were isolated by negative selection with the EasySep CD4+ T cell isolation kit. PBMCs were separated from whole blood using Ficoll-Paque Plus gradient centrifugation and then either used fresh or cryopreserved at -140C. In general, triplicate wells were set up for every culture condition.

The study at large found these results: Among the post-vaccine SARS-CoV-2-reactive clones in convalescent patients, a median around 90% showed up only after vaccination, which suggests vaccine-specific priming. The study included relatively few convalescent patients and did not analyze early timepoints after natural infection. In convalescent patients, nearly all vaccine-specific clones (304 of 307) were found to be mono-reactive for SARS-CoV-2 spike rather than cross-reactive with common cold coronaviruses. Although the median number of SARS-CoV-2-reactive clonotypes went up from roughly 20 after infection to more than 30 after vaccination, the increase was not significant.

To note about this clonotype: Which antigen it targets is not known. Base quality data are lacking; no much larger clone is found one base away.

Receptor libraries were prepared by PCR. DNA from cultured CD4+ T cells was subjected to TCR sequencing with the Oncomine TCR Beta short-read assay at the Johns Hopkins FTIC core. Genomic DNA was extracted from the cultured CD4+ T cells with the QIAamp micro DNA kit. Oncomine TCR Beta libraries made from cultured CD4+ T cells were pooled using unique dual indexes and sequenced on an Illumina iSeq 100. For the original study's pipeline: Non-productive sequences were removed, and CDR3s not starting with C, not ending with F or W, or shorter than 7 amino acids were discarded. The MANAFEST web application was used to identify antigen-specific clonotypes by comparing peptide-stimulated wells against reference wells and other culture wells. To be called positive, a clone needed an FDR below 0.05, an odds ratio above 5, and a productive frequency above 0.1% in at least two of three replicate wells. A clonotype was classed as cross-reactive if the clonotype showed significant expansion both in SARS-CoV-2 spike wells and in at least one common cold coronavirus spike condition. Levenshtein distances (stringdist) and unrooted phylogenetic trees (ape) in R version 3.6.1 were used to assess CDR3 homology. TCRdb reran the public reads through fastp at Q25 and MiXCR, keeping productive beta chains. Every entry covers one CDR3 protein and lists the most common genes and DNA from its rows. For this entry, the V and J calls and clone size follow TCRdb and not the study's own pipeline. The table for this sample lists over 10,000 distinct CDR3 sequences; over 60% of them were counted only once. Together, the top ten hold 11% of the sample.

Sequences were obtained from CD4+ T cells from blood, cultured in vitro. This receptor was obtained from a human donor who had recovered from COVID-19.

At the DNA level, the sequence is TGTGCCAGCAGTGAACTTGGCCTAGTAAACTATGGCTACACCTTC. Its translation is CASSELGLVNYGYTF. The V gene is TRBV6-1 and the J gene is TRBJ1-2; no D segment can be confidently identified. Based on the germline V gene, the CDR1 and CDR2 sequences are MNHNS and SASEGT. The CDR3 runs 15 amino acids, cysteine and phenylalanine included. Just CDR3 DNA is preserved here, 45 bases in frame from base 1. Between the V and J ends, shortened by 2 bases and 2 bases respectively, the junction contains 12 bases.